One sample yielded the 10 T cell receptor beta chains listed below, sequenced in a study of blood T cell repertoires in COVID-19. Profiled with immunoSEQ multiplex PCR; TCRdb holds only in-frame clones, not every one. Of under 350,000 clones listed, 65% to 90% are singletons. Sequenced sample: PBMCs or T cells enriched from blood (not recorded which). The receptor set was obtained from a woman in her 40s with acute COVID-19.

This CDR3 reads CASSQAMNTEAFF. The CDR3 DNA follows: TGTGCCAGCAGTCAGGCCATGAACACTGAAGCTTTCTTT. V gene TRBV12-3 or TRBV12-4 combines with J gene TRBJ1-1; D is unclear. V lost 5 bases, J lost 0 bases, and 7 bases lay in between. This CDR3 is 13 amino acids long.

The chain combines TRBV7-2 with TRBJ2-3, with TRBD1 identical over 7 bases. There are 16 residues in the CDR3. Germline CDR1 SGHTA, CDR2 FQGNSA. V gave up 1 base and J gave up 3 bases; unmatched junction bases: 7. CDR3 protein: CASSLVSTGSTDTQYF. CDR3 bases: TGTGCCAGCAGCTTAGTGTCGACAGGGAGTACAGATACGCAGTATTTT.

The rearrangement links TRBV6-2 or TRBV6-3 to TRBJ2-7; TRBD2 agrees at 7 bases. The CDR3 sequence is 17 residues long. After removal of 6 bases from V and 1 base from J, the junction contained 15 bases not matched to a gene. Germline values: CDR1 MNHEY, CDR2 SVGEGT. The CDR3 is CASSSGIAGKRSYEQYF. CDR3 DNA sequence: TGTGCCAGCAGCTCCGGAATAGCGGGTAAAAGGTCCTACGAGCAGTACTTC.

V usage is TRBV19 and J usage is TRBJ2-3; 9 nucleotides line up with TRBD2. CDR1 is LNHDA, CDR2 SQIVND, per germline (reference sequence). This CDR3 comprises 16 residues. Trimming cost V 7 bases and J 3 bases; bases outside gene matches: 11. The CDR3 nucleotides are TGTGCCAGTAAGCGGAGCGGGAGGCTCTGGACAGATACGCAGTATTTT. Translated, it gives CASKRSGRLWTDTQYF.

The chain combines TRBV19 with TRBJ1-1, with D maybe TRBD1 (6 bases). This CDR3 has 13 amino acids. The germline gives CDR1 LNHDA, CDR2 SQIVND (reference sequence). Deletions cut 6 bases from V and 1 base from J, with 9 bases between. The DNA of the CDR3 is TGTGCCAGTAGCCCCAGGGGGAACACTGAAGCTTTCTTT. Translated: CASSPRGNTEAFF.

Note on this clone: Other DNA sequences in the sample encode the same CDR3. The chain uses TRBV6-5 and TRBJ1-3; 7 nucleotides agree with TRBD1. V lost 6 bases and J lost 0; bases outside the gene matches: 2. The CDR3 contains 14 residues. CDR1 and CDR2 (germline): MNHEY, SVGAGI. This CDR3 reads CASSRTGSGNTIYF. As DNA, the CDR3 is TGTGCCAGCAGCCGGACAGGCTCTGGAAACACCATATATTTT.

The rearrangement uses TRBV5-1 and TRBJ1-4; 9 positions match TRBD1. The CDR3 runs to 15 residues. Germline-derived CDR1 and CDR2 are SGHRS and YFSETQ. The J segment lost 5 bases and the V segment lost 1 base, leaving 3 bases of the junction unmatched. DNA for the CDR3: TGCGCCAGCAGCTTGACGGGACAGGGCAATGAAAAACTGTTTTTT. It translates to CASSLTGQGNEKLFF.

The chain employs TRBV21-1 and TRBJ2-5; TRBD1, the D gene given by the table, was not confirmed from the DNA. TRBV21-1 is a pseudogene segment. There are 13 residues in the CDR3. CDR3 in amino acids: CASSKQGEKTQYF. The CDR3 DNA sequence: TGTGCCAGCAGCAAACAGGGTGAAAAGACCCAGTACTTC.

This chain links TRBV29-1 with TRBJ2-7; 7 bases match TRBD1. The CDR3 covers 13 residues. The junction had 9 bases not matched to a gene; V was cut back by 6 bases and J by 4 bases. Per the germline V gene, CDR1 is SQVTM and CDR2 is ANQGSEA. The CDR3 coding sequence is TGCAGCGTCTCGACAGGGCAGGGGTACGAGCAGTACTTC. This translates into CSVSTGQGYEQYF.

The chain couples TRBV10-3 to TRBJ2-1; maybe TRBD1 (5 bases). V was shortened by 2 bases and J by 4 bases, with 12 bases between the two germline ends. This CDR3 comprises 15 residues. The germline V gene encodes CDR1 ENHRY and CDR2 SYGVKD. CDR3 DNA sequence: TGTGCCATCAGTGAGCAGGGAACGCCATACAATGAGCAGTTCTTC. Protein sequence: CAISEQGTPYNEQFF.